The clone carrying this T cell receptor (beta chain) has at least ten counts. These data come from a study of blood T cells in healthy people across ages. Isolation per sample recovered at least 6 million PBMCs. A second PCR, run for about 7 to 11 cycles, used a sample-barcoded 5' primer plus a J-beta primer mix. Each CDR3 protein is one row after TCRdb ran MiXCR on the 5' RACE reads. The repertoire consists of 600,000 or so distinct CDR3 sequences, with around 31% occurring once and the leading ten covering 15% to 18%. The length of the CDR3 is 12 residues. CDR1 is DFQATT and CDR2 is SNEGSKA in the germline V gene (reference sequence). V lost 3 bases and J 7 bases, leaving 9 bases between the germline ends.

This rearrangement joins TRBV20-1 to TRBJ1-4, with a tentative D call TRBD1 (5 bases). The clonotype comes from a woman of 80 years or more in good health. The sample was blood. In DNA form, the CDR3 reads TGCAGTGCTAGCCGTCAGGGTGAAAAACTGTTTTTT. Translating gives CSASRQGEKLFF.